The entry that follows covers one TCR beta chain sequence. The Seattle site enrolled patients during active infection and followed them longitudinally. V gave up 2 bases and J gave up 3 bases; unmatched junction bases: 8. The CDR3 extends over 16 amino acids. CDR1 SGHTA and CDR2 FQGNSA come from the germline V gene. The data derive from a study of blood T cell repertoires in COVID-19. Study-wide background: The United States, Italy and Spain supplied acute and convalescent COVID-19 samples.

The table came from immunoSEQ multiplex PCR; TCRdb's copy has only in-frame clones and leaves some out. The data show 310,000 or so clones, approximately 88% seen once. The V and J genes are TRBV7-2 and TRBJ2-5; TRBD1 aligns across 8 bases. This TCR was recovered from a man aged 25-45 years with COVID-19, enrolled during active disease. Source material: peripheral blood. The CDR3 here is CASSLRTGNEKETQYF. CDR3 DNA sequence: TGTGCCAGCAGCTTAAGGACAGGGAACGAAAAAGAGACCCAGTACTTC.